These 11 T cell receptor beta chains came from one sample sequenced in a study of cytomegalovirus exposure and HLA in healthy donors. In the PCR, 60 Vbeta and 13 Jbeta primers were used. Profiled with immunoSEQ multiplex PCR; TCRdb holds only in-frame clones, not every one. Altogether 100,000 to 150,000 clones are present, over 9.5% being singletons, with the ten largest covering roughly 4.6%. Sequenced material: PBMCs. These receptors came from a woman between 18 and 30 years old in good health and CMV-seropositive.

This clone showed up just a few times. This chain links TRBV28 with TRBJ1-5, with 10 bases that match TRBD1. The CDR3 covers 15 residues. Germline CDR1 is MDHEN and CDR2 is SYDVKM. Trimming removed 6 bases from V and 4 bases from J; junction bases left unmatched: 6. This CDR3 is CASSSDRGLNQPQHF. CDR3 nucleotide sequence: TGTGCCAGCAGCAGCGACAGGGGGCTGAATCAGCCCCAGCATTTT.

The chain combines TRBV7-6 with TRBJ2-1; 12 bases align to TRBD2. The CDR3 totals 16 residues. J was trimmed by 4 bases and V by 3 bases; bases with no gene match: 4. Germline assignment: CDR1 SGHVS and CDR2 FNYEAQ. The CDR3 is CASSFGLAGSYNEQFF. The DNA of the CDR3 is TGTGCCAGCAGCTTCGGACTAGCGGGATCTTACAATGAGCAGTTCTTC.

This clone came up a few times. The chain links TRBV9 to TRBJ1-4; TRBD1 might be the D (6 bases). The CDR3 spans 14 residues. Germline V gene data show CDR1 as SGDLS and CDR2 as YYNGEE. The V end lost 3 bases, the J end lost 6 bases, and 12 bases lay between the germline ends. The CDR3 protein is CASSAGWTDEKLFF. DNA of the CDR3: TGTGCCAGCAGCGCTGGGTGGACAGATGAAAAACTGTTTTTT.

This clone has a handful of counts. The V gene is TRBV5-1, the J gene TRBJ2-1; tentatively, D is TRBD1 (5 bases). Trimming took off 6 bases at V and 3 bases at J, with 16 bases between the two ends. CDR1 and CDR2 from the germline V gene are SGHRS and YFSETQ. The CDR3 runs to 15 residues. In DNA form, the CDR3 reads TGCGCCAGCAAGTCAGGGATATCCTACTACAATGAGCAGTTCTTC. Its translation is CASKSGISYYNEQFF.

J is TRBJ1-6 and V is TRBV4-1; 8 nucleotides line up with TRBD1. V lost 4 bases and J lost 6; bases outside the gene matches: 5. CDR3 length equals 15 residues. The V gene's germline CDR1 is MGHRA and CDR2 YSYEKL. This chain's CDR3 is CASSLQGVGNSPLHF. DNA for the CDR3: TGCGCCAGCAGCCTACAGGGGGTGGGTAATTCACCCCTCCACTTT.

The J gene is TRBJ2-2, the V gene TRBV6-1; D call uncertain. This CDR3 is 14 amino acids long. V lost 3 bases, J lost 5 bases, and 10 bases lay in between. The germline V gene has CDR1 MNHNS and CDR2 SASEGT. As DNA, the CDR3 is TGTGCCAGCAGTGACAACACGGAGACCGGGGAGCTGTTTTTT. Its translation: CASSDNTETGELFF.

This chain connects TRBV29-1 to TRBJ1-1, with D tentatively TRBD1 (5 bases). The CDR3 contains 13 residues. The V end was cut by 6 bases, the J end by 0 bases, with 11 bases between. The germline CDR1 and CDR2 sequences are SQVTM and ANQGSEA. The chain's CDR3 is CSVGRTLNTEAFF. The CDR3 DNA follows: TGCAGCGTGGGAAGGACACTGAACACTGAAGCTTTCTTT.

V gene TRBV10-2 combines with J gene TRBJ2-2, with D perhaps TRBD2 (5 bases). The ends were cut back, 8 bases at V and 6 bases at J, with 13 bases in the middle. This CDR3 is 13 amino acids long. Germline V CDR1 and CDR2: WSHSY, SAAADI. This chain's CDR3 is CASSPPGAGELFF. The CDR3 coding sequence is TGCGCCAGCTCGCCCCCCGGGGCCGGGGAGCTGTTTTTT.

CDR3 coding DNA: TGTGCCACCTCTCGACTAGCGGCCTACGAGCAGTACTTC. As protein: CATSRLAAYEQYF. The chain combines TRBV2 with TRBJ2-7; 9 nucleotides line up with TRBD2. Germline V lookup: CDR1 SNHLY, CDR2 FYNNEI. The CDR3 spans 13 residues. The J segment lost 2 bases and the V segment lost 10 bases, leaving 6 bases of the junction unmatched.

There are a few counts of this clone. The V gene is TRBV18, the J gene TRBJ2-1, with D unresolved. With 3 bases removed from V and 5 bases from J, the gap between germline ends came to 11 bases. Per the germline V gene, CDR1 is KGHSH and CDR2 is LQKENI. The CDR3 spans 14 residues. CDR3 DNA: TGTGCCAGCTCACCGAACGGTCTAGACAATGAGCAGTTCTTC. Translation: CASSPNGLDNEQFF.

This clone was recorded a few times. The chain is built from TRBV11-2 and TRBJ2-7; 13 bases agree with TRBD2. V lost 6 bases and J lost 4; bases outside the gene matches: 6. Germline lookup yields CDR1 SGHAT and CDR2 FQNNGV. This CDR3 is built from 15 residues. CDR3 DNA sequence: TGTGCCAGCAGTTCAAGGGGACTAGCGGGGTACGAGCAGTACTTC. As protein: CASSSRGLAGYEQYF.